The present T cell receptor (beta chain) was sequenced within a study of shared clonotypes between healthy human individuals. V was clipped by 7 bases and J by 0 bases, with 10 bases between them. CDR3 length: 14 residues. Germline V CDR1 and CDR2: SGHNT, YYREEE (reference sequence). This clone was counted many times. Donors were healthy HIV-negative adults without recently reported acute infections or vaccinations. When samples were unsorted, 75 million to 95 million PBMCs were used for genomic DNA. Original handling: Junction-only sequences without quality scores were provided by ImmunoSEQ, so filtering was different. Assay: immunoSEQ multiplex PCR; the TCRdb copy retains only in-frame clones and omits some. V and J calls and clone size are those listed in that table; D and trimming were worked out from the DNA. The table includes about 490,000 clones, roughly four fifths detected once.

This clonotype was sampled from a woman in her thirties or forties in good health. Some clones in this sample may be carry-over from other donors' samples. V and J are TRBV5-4 and TRBJ1-4, with TRBD1 as a possible D gene (6 bases). The specimen sequenced was PBMCs. The chain's CDR3 is CASRNRATNEKLFF. In DNA form, the CDR3 reads TGTGCCAGCCGGAACAGGGCAACTAATGAAAAACTGTTTTTT.